This TCR beta chain comes out of a study of blood T cell repertoires in COVID-19. Study information: Sources were T cells, B-cell-depleted T cells, or PBMCs; the material itself was cDNA or gDNA.

In the study's own analysis: By means of reference gene primer amplification, nucleated cell counts were estimated. TCRdb's copy holds only in-frame clones and misses some; the assay was immunoSEQ multiplex PCR. V, J and clone size are taken as reported in that table, and D and trimming were inferred from the DNA itself. This sample has about 30,000 clones, with over 70% found just once. The germline gives CDR1 SNHLY, CDR2 FYNNEI. The CDR3 loop spans 15 amino acids. Between the trimmed V and J ends, which lost 4 bases and 3 bases, there was a span of 13 bases. The chain couples TRBV2 to TRBJ1-5; D is possibly TRBD1 (6 bases). Sample: peripheral blood. This clonotype was sampled from a man between 65 and 79 years old with COVID-19, enrolled during active disease. CDR3 in amino acids: CASSVQGPINQPQHF. The DNA for the CDR3 is TGTGCCAGCAGTGTACAGGGCCCAATCAATCAGCCCCAGCATTTT.